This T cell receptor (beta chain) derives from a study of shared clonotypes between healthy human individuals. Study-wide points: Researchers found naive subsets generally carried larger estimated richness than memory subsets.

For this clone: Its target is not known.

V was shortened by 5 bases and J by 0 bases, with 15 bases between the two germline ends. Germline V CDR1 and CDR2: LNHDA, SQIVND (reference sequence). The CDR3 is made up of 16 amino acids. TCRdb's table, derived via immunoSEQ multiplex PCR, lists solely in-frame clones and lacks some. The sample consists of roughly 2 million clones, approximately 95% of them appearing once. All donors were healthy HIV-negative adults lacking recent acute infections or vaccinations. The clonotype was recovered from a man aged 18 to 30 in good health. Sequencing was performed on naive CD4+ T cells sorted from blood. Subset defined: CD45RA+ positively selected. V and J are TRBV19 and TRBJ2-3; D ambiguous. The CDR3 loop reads CASSPEHLISTDTQYF. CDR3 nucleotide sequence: TGTGCCAGTAGTCCTGAACATTTGATTAGCACAGATACGCAGTATTTT. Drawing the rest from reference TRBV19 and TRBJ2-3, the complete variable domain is DGGITQSPKYLFRKEGQNVTLSCEQNLNHDAMYWYRQDPGQGLRLIYYSQIVNDFQKGDIAEGYSVSREKKESFPLTVTSAQKNPTAFYLCASSPEHLISTDTQYFGPGTRLTVL.